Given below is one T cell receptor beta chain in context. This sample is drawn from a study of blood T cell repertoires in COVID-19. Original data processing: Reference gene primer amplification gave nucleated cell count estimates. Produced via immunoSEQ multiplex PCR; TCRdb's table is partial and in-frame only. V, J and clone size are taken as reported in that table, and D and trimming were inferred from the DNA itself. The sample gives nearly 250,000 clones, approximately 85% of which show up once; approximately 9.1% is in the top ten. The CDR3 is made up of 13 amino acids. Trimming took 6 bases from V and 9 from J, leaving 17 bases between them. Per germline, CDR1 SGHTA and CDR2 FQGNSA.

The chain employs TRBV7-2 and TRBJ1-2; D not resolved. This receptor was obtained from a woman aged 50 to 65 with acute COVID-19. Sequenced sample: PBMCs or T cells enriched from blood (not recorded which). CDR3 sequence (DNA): TGTGCCAGCAGATCACCCCCGGAGAGGAGCTACACCTTC. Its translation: CASRSPPERSYTF.